A single sample gave rise to the 8 T cell receptor beta chains below, sequenced in a study of Tregs in tolerant kidney transplant recipients. The method was immunoSEQ multiplex PCR; TCRdb's version includes in-frame clones alone and lacks a portion of them. Among tens of thousands of clones listed, 83% were seen once. The source material was CD4+ T cells from blood. Source of these receptors: a human donor in good health.

Remarks on this clone: Because the CDR3's place on the DNA is in doubt, the DNA is left out and the CDR3 is given as listed by TCRdb. The J gene is TRBJ2-6, the V gene TRBV27; TRBD2 is taken as the D call from the table, unchecked against the DNA. 18 amino acids form the CDR3, both terminal residues included. The V gene's germline CDR1 is MNHEY and CDR2 SMNVEV (reference sequence). The CDR3 sequence is CASSHRRAGSSGANVLTF.

This chain uses TRBV6-5 with TRBJ2-7; 8 bases align to TRBD2. Germline V gene sequence: CDR1 MNHEY, CDR2 SVGAGI. This CDR3 has 13 amino acids. The V and J ends lost 11 bases and 7 bases, in that order; junction bases with no gene match: 13. CDR3 sequence (DNA): TGTGCCGGCGGCCGCGGGGGGCCCGGAGAGCAGTACTTC. It encodes CAGGRGGPGEQYF.

This chain links TRBV14 with TRBJ1-2; D gene ambiguous. CDR1 and CDR2 (germline): SGHDN, FVKESK. The ends were cut back, 0 bases at V and 8 bases at J, with 13 bases in the middle. CDR3 length: 14 residues. CDR3 sequence (DNA): TGTGCCAGCAGCCAAGAATGGGGTATTGGGGGCTACACCTTC. This codes for CASSQEWGIGGYTF.

CDR3 bases: TGTGCCAGCAGTTTTTGGGTTGGGACCCCGTATGGCTACACCTTC. Protein product: CASSFWVGTPYGYTF. The chain joins TRBV28 to TRBJ1-2; maybe TRBD1 (5 bases). The ends were cut back, 3 bases at V and 5 bases at J, with 16 bases in the middle. Germline loops: CDR1 MDHEN, CDR2 SYDVKM. This CDR3 is 15 amino acids long.

This chain uses TRBV6-5 with TRBJ2-1, with no clear D. CDR1 and CDR2 from the germline V gene are MNHEY and SVGAGI. There are 9 residues in the CDR3. CDR3 coding DNA: TGTGTCACTCACCCTGAGCAGTTCTTC. This codes for CVTHPEQFF.

This chain uses TRBV5-1 with TRBJ1-1; D may be TRBD1 (5 bases). The ends were cut back, 0 bases at V and 1 base at J, with 16 bases in the middle. The V gene's germline CDR1 is SGHRS and CDR2 YFSETQ. CDR3 size: 17 residues. The CDR3 region has the DNA TGCGCCAGCAGCTTGGCTGGGCAGGGCCCGGCGAACACTGAAGCTTTCTTT. This encodes CASSLAGQGPANTEAFF. The variable domain in full, with the rest retrieved from reference TRBV5-1 and TRBJ1-1, is KAGVTQTPRYLIKTRGQQVTLSCSPISGHRSVSWYQQTPGQGLQFLFEYFSETQRNKGNFPGRFSGRQFSNSRSEMNVSTLELGDSALYLCASSLAGQGPANTEAFFGQGTRLTVV.

V and J are TRBV7-3 and TRBJ2-1; the match to TRBD2 covers 8 bases. CDR1 is SGHTA and CDR2 is FQGTGA in the germline V gene. V was pared by 5 bases and J by 10 bases, with 19 bases of the junction left unmatched. This CDR3 contains 17 residues. The CDR3 nucleotides are TGTGCCAGCAGCCCCTCGGCCTCCGGGGGGGTCTACATCGAGCAGTTCTTC. It translates to CASSPSASGGVYIEQFF.

The V and J genes are TRBV5-1 and TRBJ2-3; no clear D. The ends were cut back, 6 bases at V and 2 bases at J, with 13 bases in the middle. Germline CDR1 is SGHRS and CDR2 is YFSETQ. This CDR3 comprises 14 residues. For the CDR3, the DNA is TGCGCCAGCACCCCAGGTAATCCCACAGATACGCAGTATTTT. Translation gives CASTPGNPTDTQYF.